Listed below are T cell receptor beta chains from one sample, sequenced in a study of cytomegalovirus exposure and HLA in healthy donors. Sequencing used immunoSEQ multiplex PCR; TCRdb keeps in-frame clones, though not all of them. Among about 130,000 clones listed, more than 80% were seen once. The sequenced sample consisted of PBMCs. These receptors came from a young man in good health and CMV-seronegative. Each CDR3 is given with its conserved first and last residue. Fields, in order: V gene, clone size, J gene, D gene, CDR3 protein, CDR3 DNA. The D gene is left open where the match is weak. Clone size is not always given. Where it is, it says once, few, many or a class for expanded clones.

>TRBV7-3|-|TRBJ2-3|TRBD2
CASSLAGGTDTQYF
TGTGCCAGCAGCCTAGCGGGAGGAACAGATACGCAGTATTTT
>TRBV30|-|TRBJ1-1|TRBD1
CAWSETGGRYTEAFF
TGTGCCTGGAGTGAGACAGGGGGTAGGTACACTGAAGCTTTCTTT
>TRBV7-2|-|TRBJ2-5|TRBD2
CASSSGLVRKETQYF
TGTGCCAGCAGCTCGGGACTAGTCCGAAAAGAGACCCAGTACTTC
>TRBV5-1|-|TRBJ2-7|TRBD1
CASSPGTAYEQYF
TGCGCCAGCAGCCCCGGGACAGCCTACGAGCAGTACTTC
>TRBV7-9|-|TRBJ2-3|-
CASTPTPLSTDTQYF
TGTGCCAGCACGCCGACCCCACTAAGCACAGATACGCAGTATTTT
>TRBV11-2|once|TRBJ2-3|-
CASSLKLAYWVDTQYF
TGTGCCAGCAGCTTAAAGCTAGCGTATTGGGTAGATACGCAGTATTTT
>TRBV5-4|-|TRBJ2-1|TRBD2
CASSLEPAGLVPNEQFF
TGTGCCAGCAGCTTGGAACCTGCGGGACTAGTTCCCAATGAGCAGTTCTTC
>TRBV7-9|-|TRBJ1-1|TRBD1
CASSSGQGADTEAFF
TGTGCCAGCAGCTCAGGACAGGGGGCTGACACTGAAGCTTTCTTT
>TRBV5-4|-|TRBJ2-3|TRBD2
CASTNRWGLAGSTDTQYF
TGTGCCAGCACCAATAGATGGGGGCTAGCGGGGAGCACAGATACGCAGTATTTT
>TRBV2|-|TRBJ2-7|-
CASSDAEVAYEQYF
TGTGCCAGCAGTGACGCGGAAGTGGCTTACGAGCAGTACTTC
>TRBV25-1|-|TRBJ1-1|TRBD1
CASRGQGWNTEAFF
TGTGCCAGCAGAGGACAGGGGTGGAACACTGAAGCTTTCTTT
>TRBV19|-|TRBJ1-5|-
CASSIGFSNPGNQPQHF
TGTGCCAGTAGTATAGGTTTTAGCAATCCGGGCAATCAGCCCCAGCATTTT
>TRBV9|once|TRBJ2-5|TRBD1
CASSARTGGTETQYF
TGTGCCAGCAGCGCCCGGACAGGGGGGACTGAGACCCAGTACTTC
>TRBV6-5|-|TRBJ1-5|TRBD1
CASSPTGTNQPQHF
TGTGCCAGCAGTCCGACAGGGACCAATCAGCCCCAGCATTTT
>TRBV5-6|-|TRBJ2-7|TRBD1
CASSLGTGPYEQYF
TGTGCCAGCAGCTTGGGGACAGGACCCTACGAGCAGTACTTC
>TRBV28|few|TRBJ2-2|-
CASSFIPAGSNTGELFF
TGTGCCAGCAGTTTCATCCCTGCGGGGTCGAACACCGGGGAGCTGTTTTTT
>TRBV4-1|-|TRBJ2-1|TRBD1
CASREDRGYNEQFF
TGCGCCAGTCGCGAGGACAGGGGATACAATGAGCAGTTCTTC
>TRBV28|-|TRBJ2-7|TRBD1
CASSPLTGTSYEQYF
TGTGCCAGTTCCCCCCTGACAGGGACCTCCTACGAGCAGTACTTC
>TRBV4-3|-|TRBJ2-7|TRBD2
CASSPGLVAGGYEQYF
TGCGCCAGCAGCCCCGGGCTGGTAGCGGGGGGCTACGAGCAGTACTTC
>TRBV19|-|TRBJ2-1|TRBD2
CASSIGGGLRNEQFF
TGTGCCAGTAGTATAGGGGGGGGACTTAGGAATGAGCAGTTCTTC
>TRBV5-1|-|TRBJ2-7|TRBD2
CASSLGPAGGPQSNEQYF
TGCGCCAGCAGCTTGGGACCAGCGGGAGGGCCCCAAAGTAACGAGCAGTACTTC
>TRBV5-1|few|TRBJ2-3|TRBD2
CASSWAGLAGTDTQYF
TGCGCCAGCAGCTGGGCGGGACTAGCGGGCACAGATACGCAGTATTTT
>TRBV10-3|-|TRBJ2-2|TRBD2
CAISALAGGGTGELFF
TGTGCCATCAGCGCACTAGCGGGAGGGGGCACCGGGGAGCTGTTTTTT
>TRBV6-1|few|TRBJ2-1|TRBD1
CASSGTGGRSSYNEQFF
TGTGCCAGCAGTGGGACAGGGGGGCGCAGCTCCTACAATGAGCAGTTCTTC
>TRBV27|-|TRBJ1-2|-
CASSLWGGRVYGYTF
TGTGCCAGCAGTTTATGGGGGGGCAGAGTCTATGGCTACACCTTC
>TRBV6-7|-|TRBJ2-7|TRBD2
CASSYRGGLAGEEISYEQYF
TGTGCCAGCAGTTACAGAGGGGGACTAGCGGGTGAAGAAATCTCCTACGAGCAGTACTTC
>TRBV11-1|-|TRBJ1-1|TRBD1
CASSSFDRGDEAFF
TGTGCCAGCAGCTCCTTCGACAGGGGCGATGAAGCTTTCTTT